These 27 T cell receptor beta chains originate from one sample sequenced in a study of vaccination and CD4 T cells after COVID-19. Oncomine TCR Beta short-read sequencing was applied to DNA from cultured CD4+ T cells. MiXCR was run by TCRdb on the PCR reads, yielding one entry per CDR3 protein. The sample shows some 11,000 distinct CDR3 sequences, 35% to 55% of them seen only once. Treatment meaning: roughly 11-day PBMC culture with coronavirus spike peptide pools or control peptides (ViraFEST assay). Antigen specificity for these receptors is unknown. The sequenced sample consisted of cultured CD4+ T cells from blood. The source of these receptors is a human donor with COVID-19.

J is TRBJ1-4 and V is TRBV19, with 8 positions matching TRBD1. The V gene's germline CDR1 is LNHDA and CDR2 SQIVND (reference sequence). This CDR3 is built from 15 residues. Trimming at V came to 3 bases and at J to 8 bases, leaving 8 bases not matched to a gene. The CDR3 region has the DNA TGTGCCAGTAGTATTCTGGGGACAGGAACGGAAAAACTGTTTTTT. Amino acid sequence: CASSILGTGTEKLFF.

The sample holds a few counts of this clonotype. The V and J genes are TRBV2 and TRBJ2-2, with 8 nucleotides matching TRBD1. The CDR3 runs to 15 residues. Germline assignment: CDR1 SNHLY and CDR2 FYNNEI. Germline trimming cut 6 bases from V and 0 bases from J; bases unmatched to any gene: 3. The chain's CDR3 is CASSPDRANTGELFF. In nucleotides, the CDR3 is TGTGCCAGCAGCCCGGACAGGGCGAACACCGGGGAGCTGTTTTTT.

The rearrangement links TRBV14 to TRBJ2-2; no definite D call. The germline CDR1 and CDR2 sequences are SGHDN and FVKESK. Between the trimmed V and J ends, which lost 4 bases and 4 bases, there was a span of 13 bases. The CDR3 has 15 residues. The CDR3 DNA is TGTGCCAGCAGCCCTCAGGCAGTACCCACCGGGGAGCTGTTTTTT. This translates into CASSPQAVPTGELFF.

The chain has TRBV10-3 and TRBJ2-7; D tentatively fits TRBD1 or TRBD2 (5 bases each). The CDR3 extends over 14 amino acids. The V end lost 4 bases, the J end lost 1 base, and 11 bases lay between the germline ends. Germline CDR1 and CDR2: ENHRY and SYGVKD. The CDR3 loop reads CAISGGTASYEQYF. The DNA for the CDR3 is TGTGCCATCAGTGGAGGGACGGCTTCCTACGAGCAGTACTTC.

This clonotype was seen a few times. This rearrangement joins TRBV30 to TRBJ1-2; 8 nucleotides line up with TRBD1. Germline V CDR1 and CDR2: GTSNPN, SVGIG (reference sequence). V was pared by 7 bases and J by 4 bases, with 8 bases of the junction left unmatched. The length of the CDR3 is 13 residues. The CDR3 loop reads CASTPGGSYGYTF. DNA of the CDR3: TGTGCCTCCACACCAGGGGGCAGCTATGGCTACACCTTC.

V and J are TRBV28 and TRBJ1-5; TRBD1 matches at 9 bases. CDR1 and CDR2 (germline): MDHEN, SYDVKM. The CDR3 covers 14 residues. V shed 2 bases and J 9 bases; nucleotides not matched to a gene: 5. DNA for the CDR3: TGTGCCAGCAGTTTAAAGGGACAGGGAAGGCCCCAGCATTTT. As protein: CASSLKGQGRPQHF.

Only a few counts were recorded for this clonotype. The CDR3 DNA sequence: TGTGCCAGCAGTCCTGGGTTCAACTTGGGTACGCAGTATTTT. Encoded protein: CASSPGFNLGTQYF. The rearrangement links TRBV7-9 to TRBJ2-3; no firm D call. Germline V gene data show CDR1 as SEHNR and CDR2 as FQNEAQ (reference sequence). The germline V and J ends were trimmed by 6 bases and 8 bases, with 18 bases remaining between them. The CDR3 spans 14 residues. The full variable domain, in which reference TRBV7-9 and TRBJ2-3 provide the parts outside the CDR3, is DTGVSQNPRHKITKRGQNVTFRCDPISEHNRLYWYRQTLGQGPEFLTYFQNEAQLEKSRLLSDRFSAERPKGSFSTLEIQRTEQGDSAMYLCASSPGFNLGTQYFGPGTRLTVL.

The V call is TRBV11-2, the J call TRBJ1-2, with 7 bases that match TRBD1. Losses at the gene ends were 4 bases for V and 7 bases for J; bases not matched to a gene: 6. Germline assignment: CDR1 SGHAT and CDR2 FQNNGV. The CDR3 spans 13 residues. The chain's CDR3 is CASSWGQSSGYTF. The CDR3 nucleotides are TGTGCCAGCAGCTGGGGACAGAGTAGTGGCTACACCTTC.

Details on this clonotype: The junction departs from the called germline gene at one end, perhaps through a read error. The chain joins TRBV5-3 to TRBJ1-1; no clear D. TRBV5-3 is noted as an ORF with a role that remains uncertain. The CDR3 is made up of 11 amino acids. CDR3 loop: CASSSFAEAFF. The CDR3 DNA follows: TGTGCCAGCAGCTCTTTCGCTGAAGCTTTCTTT.

This rearrangement joins TRBV25-1 to TRBJ1-1; a weak D match, TRBD1 (6 bases). The CDR3 is 19 residues long. Germline CDR1 and CDR2: MGHDK and SYGVNS. The V end was cut by 0 bases, the J end by 1 base, with 21 bases between. For the CDR3, the DNA is TGTGCCAGCAGTGAATATTCGGGGAGGGGGAAGGAAAGGAACACTGAAGCTTTCTTT. Its protein product is CASSEYSGRGKERNTEAFF.

This clonotype was found a few times. The V call is TRBV20-1, the J call TRBJ2-3; 13 bases are shared with TRBD2. This CDR3 spans 18 amino acids. The germline CDR1 and CDR2 sequences are DFQATT and SNEGSKA (reference sequence). The V and J ends lost 3 bases and 2 bases, in that order; junction bases with no gene match: 11. The CDR3 loop is CSASGLAGDATPTDTQYF. The CDR3 DNA reads as TGCAGTGCTAGCGGACTAGCGGGGGATGCTACCCCCACAGATACGCAGTATTTT.

The chain links TRBV6-2 or TRBV6-3 to TRBJ2-4, with TRBD1 as a possible D gene (6 bases). Germline V gene sequence: CDR1 MNHEY, CDR2 SVGEGT. Trimming removed 6 bases at V and 1 base at J, with 19 bases between. CDR3 length: 17 amino acids. As DNA, the CDR3 is TGTGCCAGCAGCCCCGAGTGGGGGCTTGCGGCCAAAAACATTCAGTACTTC. This gives the protein CASSPEWGLAAKNIQYF.

This clonotype was picked up a small number of times. This rearrangement joins TRBV12-3 or TRBV12-4 to TRBJ1-1; TRBD1 aligns across 8 bases. The CDR3 consists of 14 residues. The V gene end was trimmed by 6 bases and the J gene end by 5 bases; junction bases not matched to a gene: 8. This CDR3 reads CASSAGQGGTEAFF. The DNA for the CDR3 is TGTGCCAGCAGCGCAGGACAGGGTGGGACTGAAGCTTTCTTT.

The chain's CDR3 is CASSIDLSTLWGTEAFF. The CDR3 bases are TGTGCCAGTAGTATAGATCTCTCGACGCTCTGGGGGACTGAAGCTTTCTTT. The chain is built from TRBV19 and TRBJ1-1, with D maybe TRBD1 (5 bases). Germline V CDR1 and CDR2: LNHDA, SQIVND (reference sequence). The CDR3 runs 17 residues. Trimming took 0 bases from V and 5 from J, leaving 19 bases between them.

This clonotype was observed a handful of times. The CDR3 DNA reads as TGTGCCACCAGTGAGAGGGGATACACAGATACGCAGTATTTT. This codes for CATSERGYTDTQYF. J is TRBJ2-3 and V is TRBV24-1; either TRBD1 or TRBD2 may supply D (5 bases each). The CDR3 has 14 amino acids. V was cut by 4 bases and J by 2 bases, with 9 bases left in between. The germline V gene encodes CDR1 KGHDR and CDR2 SFDVKD.

The chain is built from TRBV5-1 and TRBJ2-7; 7 nucleotides align to TRBD1. The V gene end was trimmed by 4 bases and the J gene end by 0 bases; junction bases not matched to a gene: 4. Germline V lookup: CDR1 SGHRS, CDR2 YFSETQ. This CDR3 is built from 14 residues. CDR3 nucleotide sequence: TGCGCCAGCAGCATCGGACAGGTCTCCTACGAGCAGTACTTC. Translating gives CASSIGQVSYEQYF.

The count of this clonotype is one. V usage is TRBV28 and J usage is TRBJ2-4, with 7 bases that match TRBD2. Trimming removed 5 bases from V and 8 bases from J; junction bases left unmatched: 6. The V gene's germline CDR1 is MDHEN and CDR2 SYDVKM. CDR3 length: 13 residues. The CDR3 region has the DNA TGTGCCAGCAGTGGGGGGGGACGGGACATTCAGTACTTC. Its protein product is CASSGGGRDIQYF.

The gene calls are TRBV11-3 and TRBJ2-2; D might be TRBD1 (5 bases). This CDR3 spans 14 amino acids. The germline CDR1 and CDR2 sequences are SGHNT and YENEEA. Trimming shortened V by 2 bases and J by 6 bases, and 10 bases separated the two germline ends. CDR3 nucleotide sequence: TGTGCCAGCAGCTTACAGGGTTGGGCCGGGGAGCTGTTTTTT. Encoded protein: CASSLQGWAGELFF.

This chain uses TRBV5-1 with TRBJ1-4; perhaps TRBD1 as D (6 bases). Per germline, CDR1 SGHRS and CDR2 YFSETQ. This CDR3 comprises 16 residues. V gave up 4 bases and J gave up 5 bases, with 18 bases separating them. The CDR3 region is CASSLPEGGRNEKLFF. CDR3 coding DNA: TGCGCCAGCAGCCTGCCCGAGGGGGGGCGAAATGAAAAACTGTTTTTT.

This clonotype was counted only a few times. The gene calls are TRBV20-1 and TRBJ2-1; tentatively, D is TRBD2 (6 bases). CDR1 is DFQATT and CDR2 is SNEGSKA in the germline V gene (reference sequence). The CDR3 length is 12 residues. Trimming took off 2 bases at V and 10 bases at J, with 12 bases between the two ends. CDR3 bases: TGCAGTGCTAGACCGGGGGTCGGAGAGCAGTTCTTC. Amino acid sequence: CSARPGVGEQFF.

There are a few counts of this clonotype. The V call is TRBV6-1, the J call TRBJ1-3; D gene unclear. The V end was cut by 6 bases, the J end by 0 bases, with 9 bases between. Germline CDR1 is MNHNS and CDR2 is SASEGT. The CDR3 runs to 14 residues. This chain's CDR3 is CASRPTASGNTIYF. The DNA for the CDR3 is TGTGCCAGCAGGCCGACGGCCTCTGGAAACACCATATATTTT.

This clonotype came up a few times. This chain uses TRBV19 with TRBJ1-1; D call uncertain. CDR1 LNHDA and CDR2 SQIVND come from the germline V gene (reference sequence). The CDR3 sequence is 13 residues long. The ends were cut back, 3 bases at V and 4 bases at J, with 9 bases in the middle. This chain's CDR3 is CASSIRTATEAFF. The CDR3 bases are TGTGCCAGTAGTATTAGGACGGCCACTGAAGCTTTCTTT.

The rearrangement uses TRBV7-2 and TRBJ2-1; 7 nucleotides align to TRBD2. The CDR3 sequence is 14 residues long. Germline V gene sequence: CDR1 SGHTA, CDR2 FQGNSA. The trim removed 4 bases at V and 3 bases at J, leaving 3 bases unmatched. The CDR3 nucleotides read TGTGCCAGCAGCTCAGCGGGGAGCTACAATGAGCAGTTCTTC. Protein sequence: CASSSAGSYNEQFF.

This clonotype has just a few counts. The chain carries TRBV5-8 and TRBJ1-2; D gene ambiguous. The CDR3 totals 13 residues. Per germline, CDR1 SGHTS and CDR2 YDEGEE. Deletions cut 4 bases from V and 7 bases from J, with 14 bases between. The CDR3 DNA is TGTGCCAGCAGCATCGACGGGGAATTTGGCTACACCTTC. It encodes CASSIDGEFGYTF.

V gene TRBV10-3 combines with J gene TRBJ2-1, with D tentatively TRBD2 (7 bases). Germline CDR1 is ENHRY and CDR2 is SYGVKD. This CDR3 region has 22 residues. This chain's CDR3 is CATKGPEGGGLNIPPHTNEQFF. In nucleotides, the CDR3 is TGTGCTACAAAAGGGCCCGAAGGGGGGGGGTTAAATATTCCACCTCACACCAATGAGCAGTTCTTC.

This chain connects TRBV6-1 to TRBJ2-3; 10 positions match TRBD2. V lost 1 base and J lost 0; bases outside the gene matches: 4. This CDR3 has 17 residues. Germline assignment: CDR1 MNHNS and CDR2 SASEGT. The CDR3 region is CASSEGSGGTSTDTQYF. In nucleotides, the CDR3 is TGTGCCAGCAGTGAAGGTAGCGGGGGGACTAGCACAGATACGCAGTATTTT.

This chain connects TRBV20-1 to TRBJ1-5, with D maybe TRBD1 (5 bases). Trimming left V 6 bases short and J 4 bases short, with 16 bases between. Germline V CDR1 and CDR2: DFQATT, SNEGSKA (reference sequence). This CDR3 contains 14 residues. The DNA for the CDR3 is TGCAGTGCCGGGGCGAGCTCGGGTAATCAGCCCCAGCATTTT. This encodes CSAGASSGNQPQHF.